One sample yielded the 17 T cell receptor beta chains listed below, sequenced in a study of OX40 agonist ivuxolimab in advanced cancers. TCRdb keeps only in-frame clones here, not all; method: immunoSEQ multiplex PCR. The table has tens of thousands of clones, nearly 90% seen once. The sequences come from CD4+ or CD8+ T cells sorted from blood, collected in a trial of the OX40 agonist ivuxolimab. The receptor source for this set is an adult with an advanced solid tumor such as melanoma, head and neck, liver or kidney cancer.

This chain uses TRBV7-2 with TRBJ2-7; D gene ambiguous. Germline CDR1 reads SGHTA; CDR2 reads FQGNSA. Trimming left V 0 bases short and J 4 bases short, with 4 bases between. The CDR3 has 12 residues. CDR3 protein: CASSLAQYEQYF. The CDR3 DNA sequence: TGTGCCAGCAGCTTAGCGCAGTACGAGCAGTACTTC.

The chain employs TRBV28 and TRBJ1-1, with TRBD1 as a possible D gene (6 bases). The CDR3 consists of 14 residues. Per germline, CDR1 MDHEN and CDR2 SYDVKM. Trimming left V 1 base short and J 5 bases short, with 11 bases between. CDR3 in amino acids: CASSLYRAGTEAFF. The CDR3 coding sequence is TGTGCCAGCAGTTTATACAGGGCGGGGACTGAAGCTTTCTTT.

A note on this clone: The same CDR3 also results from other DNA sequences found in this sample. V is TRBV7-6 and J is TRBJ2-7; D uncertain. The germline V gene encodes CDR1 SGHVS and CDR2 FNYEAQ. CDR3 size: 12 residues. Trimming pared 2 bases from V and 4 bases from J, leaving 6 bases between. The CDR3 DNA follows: TGTGCCAGCAGCTTAAAAGGATACGAGCAGTACTTC. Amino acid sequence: CASSLKGYEQYF.

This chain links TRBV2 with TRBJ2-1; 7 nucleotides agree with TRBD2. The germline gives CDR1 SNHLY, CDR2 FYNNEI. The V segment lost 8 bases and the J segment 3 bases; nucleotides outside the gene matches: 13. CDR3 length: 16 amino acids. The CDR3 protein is CASVPPTSEHYNEQFF. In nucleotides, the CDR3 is TGTGCCAGCGTTCCTCCTACTAGCGAACACTACAATGAGCAGTTCTTC.

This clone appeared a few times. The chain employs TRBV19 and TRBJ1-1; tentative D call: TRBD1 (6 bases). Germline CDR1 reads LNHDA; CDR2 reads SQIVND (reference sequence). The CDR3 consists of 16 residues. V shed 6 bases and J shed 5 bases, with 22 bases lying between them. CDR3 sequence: CASRGAGATRETEAFF. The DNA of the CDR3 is TGTGCCAGTAGGGGGGCGGGGGCCACGCGGGAGACTGAAGCTTTCTTT.

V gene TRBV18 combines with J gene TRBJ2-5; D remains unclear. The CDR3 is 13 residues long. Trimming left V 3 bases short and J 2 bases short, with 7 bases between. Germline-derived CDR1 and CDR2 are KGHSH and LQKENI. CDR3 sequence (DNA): TGTGCCAGCTCACCGGGGTCTCAAGAGACCCAGTACTTC. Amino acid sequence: CASSPGSQETQYF. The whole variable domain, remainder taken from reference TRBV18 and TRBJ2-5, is NAGVMQNPRHLVRRRGQEARLRCSPMKGHSHVYWYRQLPEEGLKFMVYLQKENIIDESGMPKERFSAEFPKEGPSILRIQQVVRGDSAAYFCASSPGSQETQYFGPGTRLLVL.

The CDR3 bases are TGCGCCAGCAGCAGACGGACAGGCCTCCAAGAGACCCAGTACTTC. This codes for CASSRRTGLQETQYF. V is TRBV5-1 and J is TRBJ2-5; 7 bases are shared with TRBD1. J was trimmed by 1 base and V by 4 bases; bases with no gene match: 7. This CDR3 spans 15 amino acids. Germline loops: CDR1 SGHRS, CDR2 YFSETQ.

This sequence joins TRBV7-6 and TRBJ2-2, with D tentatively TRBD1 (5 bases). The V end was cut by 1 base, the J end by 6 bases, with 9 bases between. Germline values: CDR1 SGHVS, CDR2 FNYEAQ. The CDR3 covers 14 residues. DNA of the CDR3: TGTGCCAGCAGCTTAGTCCAGGGTGCCGGGGAGCTGTTTTTT. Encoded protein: CASSLVQGAGELFF.

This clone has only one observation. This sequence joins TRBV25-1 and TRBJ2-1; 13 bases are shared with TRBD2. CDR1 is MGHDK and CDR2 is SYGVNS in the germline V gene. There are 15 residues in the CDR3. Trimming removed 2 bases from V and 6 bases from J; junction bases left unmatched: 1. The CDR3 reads CASSEGTSGTNEQFF. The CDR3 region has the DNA TGTGCCAGCAGTGAAGGGACTAGCGGGACCAATGAGCAGTTCTTC.

The CDR3 DNA sequence: TGTGCCAGCAGCTCCCTTAGCGGGACCCGCGGCGATACGCAGTATTTT. This gives the protein CASSSLSGTRGDTQYF. This chain joins TRBV5-6 and TRBJ2-3, with TRBD2 matching over 8 bases. CDR3 length: 16 residues. Germline V CDR1 and CDR2: SGHDT, YYEEEE. V lost 3 bases to trimming and J lost 6 bases; unmatched junction nucleotides: 12.

Written as DNA, the CDR3 is TGTGCCAGCAGCCCCGGGACTAGAGGTGTTACTGTTTCGCAGTATTTT. This sequence encodes CASSPGTRGVTVSQYF. The chain employs TRBV7-2 and TRBJ2-3, with 8 bases fitting TRBD2. CDR3 length: 16 residues. V shed 5 bases, J shed 10 bases, and the junction held 17 bases outside the gene matches. Germline-derived CDR1 and CDR2 are SGHTA and FQGNSA.

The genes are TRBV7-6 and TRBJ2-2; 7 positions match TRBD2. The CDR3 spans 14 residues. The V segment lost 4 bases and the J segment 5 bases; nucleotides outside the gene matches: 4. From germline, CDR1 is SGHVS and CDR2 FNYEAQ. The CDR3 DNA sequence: TGTGCCAGCAGCTCCCTCGGGGGGACCGGGGAGCTGTTTTTT. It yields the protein CASSSLGGTGELFF.

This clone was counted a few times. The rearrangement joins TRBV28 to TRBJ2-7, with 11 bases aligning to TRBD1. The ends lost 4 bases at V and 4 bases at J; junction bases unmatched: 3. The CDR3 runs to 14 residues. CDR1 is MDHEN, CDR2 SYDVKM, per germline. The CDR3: CASSWDRGVYEQYF. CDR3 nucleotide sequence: TGTGCCAGCAGTTGGGACAGGGGGGTATACGAGCAGTACTTC.

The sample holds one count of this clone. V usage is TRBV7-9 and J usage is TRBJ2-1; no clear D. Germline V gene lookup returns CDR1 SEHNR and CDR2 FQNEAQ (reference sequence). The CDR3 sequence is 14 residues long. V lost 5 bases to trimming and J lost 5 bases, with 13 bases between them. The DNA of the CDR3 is TGTGCCAGCAGCCGGGCCAGAGTCGACAATGAGCAGTTCTTC. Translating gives CASSRARVDNEQFF.

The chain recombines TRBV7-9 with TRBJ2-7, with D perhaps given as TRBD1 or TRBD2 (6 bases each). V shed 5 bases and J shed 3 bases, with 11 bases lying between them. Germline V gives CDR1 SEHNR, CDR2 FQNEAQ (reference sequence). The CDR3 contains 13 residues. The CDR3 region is CASSRGGLYEQYF. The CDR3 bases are TGTGCCAGCAGCCGAGGGGGACTCTACGAGCAGTACTTC.

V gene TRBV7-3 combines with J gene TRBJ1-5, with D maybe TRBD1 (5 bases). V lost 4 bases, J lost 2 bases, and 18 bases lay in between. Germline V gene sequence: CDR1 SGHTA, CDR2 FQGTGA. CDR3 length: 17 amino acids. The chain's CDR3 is CASSSSDIPGGNQPQHF. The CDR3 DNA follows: TGTGCCAGCAGCTCCTCGGACATCCCTGGGGGCAATCAGCCCCAGCATTTT.

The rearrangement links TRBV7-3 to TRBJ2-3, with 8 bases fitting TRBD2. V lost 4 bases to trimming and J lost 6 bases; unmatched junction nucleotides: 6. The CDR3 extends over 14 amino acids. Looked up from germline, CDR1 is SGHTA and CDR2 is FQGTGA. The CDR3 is CASSSLTGGDTQYF. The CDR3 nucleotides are TGTGCCAGCAGCTCTTTAACGGGAGGGGATACGCAGTATTTT.